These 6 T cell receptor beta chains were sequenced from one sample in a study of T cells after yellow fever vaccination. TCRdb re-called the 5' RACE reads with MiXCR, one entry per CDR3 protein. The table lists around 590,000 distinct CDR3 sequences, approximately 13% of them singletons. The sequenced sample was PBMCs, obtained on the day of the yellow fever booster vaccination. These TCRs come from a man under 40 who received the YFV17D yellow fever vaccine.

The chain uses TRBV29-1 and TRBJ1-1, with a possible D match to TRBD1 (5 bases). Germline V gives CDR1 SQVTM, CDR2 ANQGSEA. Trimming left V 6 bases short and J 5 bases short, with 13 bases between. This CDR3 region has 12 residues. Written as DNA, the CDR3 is TGCAGCGTGAGGCAGGGTGGTACTGAAGCTTTCTTT. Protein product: CSVRQGGTEAFF.

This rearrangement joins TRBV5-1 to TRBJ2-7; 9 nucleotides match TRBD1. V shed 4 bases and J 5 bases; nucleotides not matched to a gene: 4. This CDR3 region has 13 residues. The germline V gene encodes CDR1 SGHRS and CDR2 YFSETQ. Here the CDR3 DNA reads TGCGCCAGCAGCGCCTGGACAGGGGACGAGCAGTACTTC. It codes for CASSAWTGDEQYF.

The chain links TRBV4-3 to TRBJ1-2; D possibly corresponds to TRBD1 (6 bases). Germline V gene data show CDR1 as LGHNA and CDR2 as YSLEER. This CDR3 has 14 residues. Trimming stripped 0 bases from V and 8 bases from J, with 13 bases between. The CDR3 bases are TGCGCCAGCAGCCAAGAGGGACACCAATGGGGCTACACCTTC. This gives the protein CASSQEGHQWGYTF.

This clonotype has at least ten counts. In DNA, the CDR3 is TGTGCCAGCAGCCAAGTGTCAGGTTCGCGGCAGTACTTC. Amino acid sequence: CASSQVSGSRQYF. The rearrangement links TRBV14 to TRBJ2-7; no reliable D call. Germline-derived CDR1 and CDR2 are SGHDN and FVKESK. V was clipped by 1 base and J by 9 bases, with 13 bases between them. The CDR3 loop spans 13 amino acids.

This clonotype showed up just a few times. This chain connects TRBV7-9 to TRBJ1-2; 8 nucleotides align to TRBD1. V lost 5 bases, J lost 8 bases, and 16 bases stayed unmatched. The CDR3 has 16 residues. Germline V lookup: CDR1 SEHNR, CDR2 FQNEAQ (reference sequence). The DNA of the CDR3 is TGTGCCAGCAGCAGGACGCGGAACCAGGGGGCGGACGGCTACACCTTC. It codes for CASSRTRNQGADGYTF.

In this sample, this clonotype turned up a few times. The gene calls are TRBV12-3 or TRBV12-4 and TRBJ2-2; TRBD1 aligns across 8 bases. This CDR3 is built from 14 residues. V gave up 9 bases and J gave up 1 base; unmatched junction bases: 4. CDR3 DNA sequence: TGTGCCAGTTGGGGGACAGGGAACACCGGGGAGCTGTTTTTT. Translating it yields CASWGTGNTGELFF.